The table lists the clone carrying this TCR beta chain with a few counts. What it recognizes is unknown. This record belongs to a study of PD-1 blockade in classical Hodgkin lymphoma. Study outcomes and limitations: Initiation of nivolumab under 1 year after ASCT led to exclusion of patients. Whoever responded completely had baseline diversity much like that seen in newly diagnosed patients.

This table comes from immunoSEQ multiplex PCR, and its TCRdb copy is limited to in-frame clones, with some not included. The profile shows tens of thousands of clones, roughly 87% of them singletons. Stated time point: cycle 4 day 1 (C4D1), after more than 5 weeks of nivolumab. Each and every patient relapsed after autologous stem cell transplantation, and patients got differing brentuximab vedotin exposure. In germline, CDR1 is SGHRS, CDR2 YFSETQ. The CDR3 extends over 10 amino acids. This sample comprised peripheral blood mononuclear cells (PBMCs), obtained before the fourth cycle of nivolumab. The chain links TRBV5-1 to TRBJ2-5; D uncertain. This receptor was obtained from a human donor with classical Hodgkin lymphoma. The CDR3 DNA is TGCCACCAGAGCAAAGAGACCCAGTACTTC. This encodes CHQSKETQYF.